This entry lists 30 T cell receptor beta chains sequenced from one sample in a study of blood T cells in healthy people across ages. Through a sample-barcoded 5' primer and a J-beta primer mix, a second PCR was run for about 6 to 11 cycles. TCRdb reanalysed the 5' RACE reads using MiXCR and keeps one entry per CDR3 protein. The table shows hundreds of thousands of distinct CDR3 sequences, with 56% occurring only once. Specimen: blood. The receptor set was obtained from a middle-aged man in good health.

V usage is TRBV27 and J usage is TRBJ1-2; weak D call: TRBD1 (6 bases). V was trimmed by 4 bases and J by 5 bases, leaving 17 bases between them. The CDR3 is 15 residues long. Germline V gene lookup returns CDR1 MNHEY and CDR2 SMNVEV (reference sequence). The CDR3 nucleotides read TGTGCCAGCAGTTCCCCGTCCCAAGGGGGATATGGCTACACCTTC. Encoded protein: CASSSPSQGGYGYTF.

The chain is built from TRBV6-1 and TRBJ2-6; TRBD1 agrees at 7 bases. This CDR3 is 17 amino acids long. From germline, CDR1 is MNHNS and CDR2 SASEGT. With 5 bases clipped from V and 0 bases from J, the junction kept 7 bases outside the gene matches. The CDR3 DNA reads TGTGCCAGCAGTCCTGTGACAGGGATCTCTGGGGCCAACGTCCTGACTTTC. Its translation: CASSPVTGISGANVLTF.

The chain uses TRBV12-5 and TRBJ2-1; 9 bases agree with TRBD1. The J call is uncertain, as TRBJ2-7 better fits the DNA end. Germline values: CDR1 LGHNT, CDR2 FRNRAP. The CDR3 contains 17 residues. CDR3 in DNA: TGTGCTAGTGGTTTGGTACGAGTCGGGACAGGGTACAATGAGCAGTACTTC. This translates into CASGLVRVGTGYNEQYF.

The rearrangement uses TRBV28 and TRBJ2-7, with a tentative D call TRBD2 (5 bases). Germline-derived CDR1 and CDR2 are MDHEN and SYDVKM. This CDR3 has 12 residues. Trimming stripped 6 bases from V and 0 bases from J, with 6 bases between. Written as DNA, the CDR3 is TGTGCCAGCAGGAGCGGCTCCTACGAGCAGTACTTC. It yields the protein CASRSGSYEQYF.

This clonotype occurred once. The J gene is TRBJ1-2, the V gene TRBV28; no reliable D call. The CDR3 covers 13 residues. Germline CDR1 reads MDHEN; CDR2 reads SYDVKM. V was pared by 5 bases and J by 8 bases, with 15 bases between. The CDR3 spells CASSPGGIVGYTF. The CDR3 region has the DNA TGTGCCAGCAGTCCCGGAGGAATAGTAGGCTACACCTTC.

The chain links TRBV20-1 to TRBJ1-1, with no clear D. The CDR3 spans 12 residues. The germline V gene encodes CDR1 DFQATT and CDR2 SNEGSKA (reference sequence). Trimming shortened V by 8 bases and J by 3 bases, and 13 bases separated the two germline ends. The DNA for the CDR3 is TGCAGTCCCGGAGGGTATGACACTGAAGCTTTCTTT. Its protein product is CSPGGYDTEAFF.

This clonotype was seen more than once but under ten times. The rearrangement joins TRBV6-1 to TRBJ2-5, with 7 bases fitting TRBD1. V trimming: 5 bases; J trimming: 7 bases; junction bases outside the gene matches: 10. Germline CDR1 and CDR2: MNHNS and SASEGT. The CDR3 runs to 14 residues. The CDR3 bases are TGTGCCAGCAGTCTACAGGGGATTGGTGGGACCCAGTACTTC. It translates to CASSLQGIGGTQYF.

Note on this clonotype: At one of its ends the junction is not consistent with the germline gene, which may arise from a read error. Written as DNA, the CDR3 is TGTACCAGCAGTAAAGAACGCACAGATACGCAGTATTTT. It translates to CTSSKERTDTQYF. V and J are TRBV6-1 and TRBJ2-3; D unclear. Germline CDR1 and CDR2: MNHNS and SASEGT. The CDR3 is 13 residues long.

V and J are TRBV27 and TRBJ1-1; D gene unclear. Trimming removed 5 bases from V and 0 bases from J, with 13 bases in between. The CDR3 consists of 15 residues. Germline values: CDR1 MNHEY, CDR2 SMNVEV (reference sequence). The chain's CDR3 is CASSPRSGMNTEAFF. The CDR3 coding sequence is TGTGCCAGCAGTCCCCGGAGTGGGATGAACACTGAAGCTTTCTTT.

This clonotype has more than one count but fewer than ten. The rearrangement links TRBV3-1 to TRBJ1-6, with D hard to call. Germline V gene lookup returns CDR1 LGHDT and CDR2 YNNKEL (reference sequence). The CDR3 runs 15 residues. V gave up 0 bases and J gave up 10 bases, with 13 bases separating them. CDR3 loop: CASSQDVGLRSPLHF. The CDR3 DNA reads as TGTGCCAGCAGCCAAGATGTGGGCCTGCGGTCACCCCTCCACTTT.

Worth noting for this clonotype: Germline and junction disagree at one end, which may indicate a read error. The chain joins TRBV10-2 to TRBJ2-7; D is uncertain. CDR1 WSHSY and CDR2 SAAADI come from the germline V gene. The CDR3 has 13 amino acids. The CDR3 DNA follows: TGCGCCAGCAGTAACGGGCTTACCTACGGGCAGTACTTC. Translation gives CASSNGLTYGQYF.

This clonotype showed up just a few times. The V gene is TRBV5-1, the J gene TRBJ2-7; maybe TRBD1 (6 bases). Germline CDR1 and CDR2: SGHRS and YFSETQ. This CDR3 comprises 14 residues. Between the trimmed V and J ends, which lost 4 bases and 2 bases, there was a span of 13 bases. The CDR3 reads CASSGRAGAYEQYF. The CDR3 region has the DNA TGCGCCAGCAGCGGTCGGGCAGGGGCCTACGAGCAGTACTTC.

This clonotype has a handful of counts. V and J are TRBV7-9 and TRBJ2-1; D perhaps matches TRBD2 (5 bases). The germline V gene encodes CDR1 SEHNR and CDR2 FQNEAQ (reference sequence). Between the trimmed V and J ends, which lost 5 bases and 0 bases, there was a span of 8 bases. The CDR3 spans 14 residues. This chain's CDR3 is CASSVGDSYNEQFF. DNA of the CDR3: TGTGCCAGCAGCGTGGGAGACTCCTACAATGAGCAGTTCTTC.

J is TRBJ2-3 and V is TRBV7-2, with 8 bases that match TRBD2. This CDR3 comprises 15 residues. Germline values: CDR1 SGHTA, CDR2 FQGNSA. V dropped 6 bases and J dropped 2; count of bases not matched to a gene: 7. CDR3 loop: CASRKTSVNTDTQYF. For the CDR3, the DNA is TGTGCCAGCAGAAAGACTAGCGTAAACACAGATACGCAGTATTTT.

This chain links TRBV9 with TRBJ2-1; TRBD1 might be the D (5 bases). This CDR3 contains 16 residues. V shed 5 bases and J shed 2 bases, with 17 bases lying between them. Germline V CDR1 and CDR2: SGDLS, YYNGEE. CDR3 DNA: TGTGCCAGCAGTCCAGGGTCTACTTACACCTACAATGAGCAGTTCTTC. Translation gives CASSPGSTYTYNEQFF.

The chain employs TRBV20-1 and TRBJ2-7; D is uncertain. The J call may be wrong; the DNA end is better matched by TRBJ2-5. The CDR3 loop spans 13 amino acids. Germline-derived CDR1 and CDR2 are DFQATT and SNEGSKA (reference sequence). The CDR3, as DNA: TGCAGTGCTAGAGATTTTGGTCCAGAGACCCAGTACTTC. It encodes CSARDFGPETQYF.

This clonotype is a singleton in its sample. The chain carries TRBV7-3 and TRBJ1-1; D perhaps matches TRBD1 (5 bases). The CDR3 is made up of 15 amino acids. V lost 2 bases to trimming and J lost 3 bases, with 13 bases between them. CDR1 is SGHTA, CDR2 FQGTGA, per germline. CDR3: CASSLLGAQDTEAFF. In DNA form, the CDR3 reads TGTGCCAGCAGCTTATTAGGGGCTCAGGACACTGAAGCTTTCTTT. Full variable domain (rest looked up from reference TRBV7-3 and TRBJ1-1): GAGVSQTPSNKVTEKGKYVELRCDPISGHTALYWYRQSLGQGPEFLIYFQGTGAADDSGLPNDRFFAVRPEGSVSTLKIQRTERGDSAVYLCASSLLGAQDTEAFFGQGTRLTVV.

This clonotype appeared a few times. This CDR3 is CSARAGVSFDEQFF. CDR3 nucleotide sequence: TGCAGTGCTCGAGCGGGAGTCTCGTTCGATGAGCAGTTCTTC. This chain joins TRBV20-1 and TRBJ2-1, with TRBD2 matching 8 bases. The CDR3 consists of 14 residues. In germline, CDR1 is DFQATT, CDR2 SNEGSKA (reference sequence). J gave up 8 bases and V 5 bases, and 11 bases lay outside the gene matches.

This clonotype was detected only a few times. The chain employs TRBV24-1 and TRBJ2-7; 11 bases are a match to TRBD2. This CDR3 region has 14 residues. V lost 3 bases and J lost 3; bases outside the gene matches: 0. Per germline, CDR1 KGHDR and CDR2 SFDVKD. In nucleotides, the CDR3 is TGTGCCACCAGTGATGGGACTAGCGGCTACGAGCAGTACTTC. This encodes CATSDGTSGYEQYF.

This chain joins TRBV2 and TRBJ2-7; 7 nucleotides line up with TRBD1. From germline, CDR1 is SNHLY and CDR2 FYNNEI. This CDR3 is built from 15 residues. With 7 bases clipped from V and 2 bases from J, the junction kept 11 bases outside the gene matches. CDR3 bases: TGTGCCAGCACCTCGGACCGGGACAGCACCTACGAGCAGTACTTC. Encoded protein: CASTSDRDSTYEQYF.

In nucleotides, the CDR3 is TGTGCCAGCAGCGAGATGGGGGCCTCTGGGGCCAACGTCCTGACTTTC. Protein sequence: CASSEMGASGANVLTF. This chain uses TRBV5-5 with TRBJ2-6, with a weak D call TRBD1 (6 bases). The CDR3 spans 16 residues. Germline loops: CDR1 SGHKS, CDR2 YYEKEE (reference sequence). Trimming removed 4 bases from V and 0 bases from J, with 11 bases in between.

This clonotype was seen a handful of times. V gene TRBV20-1 combines with J gene TRBJ1-2; weak D call: TRBD1 (5 bases). V lost 5 bases and J 5 bases, leaving 12 bases between the germline ends. The CDR3 sequence is 12 residues long. Germline V gives CDR1 DFQATT, CDR2 SNEGSKA (reference sequence). CDR3: CSARDSRYGYTF. The CDR3 DNA sequence: TGCAGTGCTCGGGACTCCCGGTATGGCTACACCTTC.

With regard to this clonotype: Germline is not matched at one junction end, which may reflect a read error. The J gene is TRBJ1-1, the V gene TRBV14, with 8 bases aligning to TRBD1. Looked up from germline, CDR1 is SGHDN and CDR2 is FVKESK. This CDR3 has 15 residues. The CDR3 sequence: CASSQDPGGITEAFF. The CDR3 DNA is TGTGCCAGCAGCCAAGATCCAGGGGGCATCACTGAGGCTTTCTTT.

The chain uses TRBV27 and TRBJ1-5; TRBD1 might be the D (6 bases). Per the germline V gene, CDR1 is MNHEY and CDR2 is SMNVEV (reference sequence). This CDR3 has 14 residues. The V end was cut by 5 bases, the J end by 3 bases, with 11 bases between. As DNA, the CDR3 is TGTGCCAGCAGTCCAGACAGGAACAATCAGCCCCAGCATTTT. It codes for CASSPDRNNQPQHF.

This chain joins TRBV20-1 and TRBJ1-2; D gene uncertain. In germline, CDR1 is DFQATT, CDR2 SNEGSKA (reference sequence). The CDR3 totals 13 residues. V dropped 2 bases and J dropped 1 base, with 8 bases sitting between them. The CDR3 sequence: CSARLSFNYGYTF. CDR3 sequence (DNA): TGCAGTGCTAGACTCTCCTTTAACTATGGCTACACCTTC.

This clonotype was counted a single time. The chain couples TRBV27 to TRBJ2-5, with D perhaps given as TRBD1 or TRBD2 (5 bases each). V was trimmed by 4 bases and J by 3 bases, leaving 24 bases between them. The CDR3 totals 18 residues. Per germline, CDR1 MNHEY and CDR2 SMNVEV (reference sequence). The CDR3 nucleotides read TGTGCCAGCAGTTCAGGACTCGAAACGGGGCCAAGTAAAGAGACCCAGTACTTC. Encoded protein: CASSSGLETGPSKETQYF.

This clonotype was detected only once. This may be a read error: a much more frequent sequence differs by one nucleotide. The rearrangement joins TRBV28 to TRBJ2-1, with 7 bases fitting TRBD1. This CDR3 has 15 residues. Germline-derived CDR1 and CDR2 are MDHEN and SYDVKM. Trimming removed 2 bases from V and 13 bases from J; junction bases left unmatched: 14. The CDR3 DNA is TGTGCCAGCAGTTTAAGGGAGACAGGGAAAGAGACCCAGTTCTTC. Translating it yields CASSLRETGKETQFF.

This sequence joins TRBV29-1 and TRBJ2-1; 7 bases are a match to TRBD2. J was trimmed by 0 bases and V by 4 bases; bases with no gene match: 3. Per the germline V gene, CDR1 is SQVTM and CDR2 is ANQGSEA. The CDR3 length is 14 residues. The CDR3 sequence is CSVGGDYSYNEQFF. The CDR3 bases are TGCAGCGTTGGGGGGGACTACTCCTACAATGAGCAGTTCTTC.

The chain carries TRBV5-5 and TRBJ2-1; TRBD2 aligns across 11 bases. V shed 4 bases, J shed 4 bases, and the junction held 13 bases outside the gene matches. Germline values: CDR1 SGHKS, CDR2 YYEKEE (reference sequence). The CDR3 spans 18 residues. CDR3 amino acids: CASSPGLADLAQYNEQFF. The CDR3 DNA reads as TGTGCCAGCAGCCCGGGACTAGCGGACCTCGCACAGTACAATGAGCAGTTCTTC. Full variable domain (remainder filled in from reference TRBV5-5 and TRBJ2-1): DAGVTQSPTHLIKTRGQQVTLRCSPISGHKSVSWYQQVLGQGPQFIFQYYEKEERGRGNFPDRFSARQFPNYSSELNVNALLLGDSALYLCASSPGLADLAQYNEQFFGPGTRLTVL.

In its sample, this clonotype was seen a few times. The chain employs TRBV5-1 and TRBJ2-2, with D maybe TRBD2 (6 bases). V lost 9 bases and J 5 bases, leaving 23 bases between the germline ends. The germline gives CDR1 SGHRS, CDR2 YFSETQ. The CDR3 has 16 amino acids. CDR3 amino acids: CATRPGSFSGTGELFF. CDR3 DNA: TGCGCCACCAGACCCGGCAGCTTCAGCGGGACCGGGGAGCTGTTTTTT.